Below are 28 T cell receptor beta chains sequenced from a single sample in a study of T cell responses to AZD1222 COVID-19 vaccine. The protocol was immunoSEQ multiplex PCR, while the TCRdb copy is restricted to in-frame clones and leaves out a portion. The sample includes about 90,000 clones, over 75% of them seen just once. This sample comprised peripheral blood, obtained on day 0 of AZD1222 vaccination. The receptor set was obtained from an adult in good health.

The chain uses TRBV15 and TRBJ1-2; D is unresolved. Germline CDR1 is LNHNV and CDR2 is YYDKDF (reference sequence). Trimming removed 0 bases from V and 11 bases from J, with 10 bases in between. This CDR3 comprises 12 residues. The CDR3 sequence: CATSRDLGSYTF. In DNA form, the CDR3 reads TGTGCCACCAGCAGAGATCTGGGGTCATACACCTTC.

The chain couples TRBV6-5 to TRBJ1-2; 10 bases agree with TRBD1. The CDR3 is made up of 13 amino acids. V lost 6 bases, J lost 7 bases, and 5 bases stayed unmatched. Per germline, CDR1 MNHEY and CDR2 SVGAGI. The CDR3 nucleotides read TGTGCCAGCAGCTTCGGGACAGGGGCTGGCTACACCTTC. Translating gives CASSFGTGAGYTF.

The chain couples TRBV7-6 to TRBJ1-4; 10 bases align to TRBD1. V was pared by 5 bases and J by 7 bases, with 10 bases of the junction left unmatched. In germline, CDR1 is SGHVS, CDR2 FNYEAQ. The CDR3 extends over 16 amino acids. The CDR3 here is CASSIGTGVDGEKLFF. In DNA form, the CDR3 reads TGTGCCAGCAGCATCGGGACAGGGGTCGATGGTGAAAAACTGTTTTTT. Drawing the rest from reference TRBV7-6 and TRBJ1-4, the complete variable domain is GAGVSQSPRYKVTKRGQDVALRCDPISGHVSLYWYRQALGQGPEFLTYFNYEAQQDKSGLPNDRFSAERPEGSISTLTIQRTEQRDSAMYRCASSIGTGVDGEKLFFGSGTQLSVL.

This chain joins TRBV19 and TRBJ2-7, with a possible D match to TRBD2 (6 bases). The ends were cut back, 3 bases at V and 6 bases at J, with 21 bases in the middle. The CDR3 consists of 16 residues. The germline V gene encodes CDR1 LNHDA and CDR2 SQIVND (reference sequence). Written as DNA, the CDR3 is TGTGCCAGTAGTATTTGGCCCGGCGGGACGGTACTCGAGCAGTACTTC. It codes for CASSIWPGGTVLEQYF.

V usage is TRBV20-1 and J usage is TRBJ2-5; D remains unclear. This CDR3 comprises 14 residues. Germline lookup yields CDR1 DFQATT and CDR2 SNEGSKA (reference sequence). Trimming left V 3 bases short and J 3 bases short, with 14 bases between. The CDR3 protein is CSASRLSSEETQYF. The CDR3 coding sequence is TGCAGTGCTAGTAGGTTATCTAGTGAAGAGACCCAGTACTTC.

The genes are TRBV11-2 and TRBJ1-2, with D perhaps TRBD1 (5 bases). The V and J ends lost 5 bases and 4 bases respectively, with 14 bases between them. This CDR3 has 14 residues. The germline V gene has CDR1 SGHAT and CDR2 FQNNGV. Here the CDR3 DNA reads TGTGCCAGCAGCGGTAGTGAGGGGAGCTATGGCTACACCTTC. Protein product: CASSGSEGSYGYTF.

This chain connects TRBV5-1 to TRBJ2-5; 7 bases line up with TRBD2. V was pared by 4 bases and J by 5 bases, with 11 bases of the junction left unmatched. The germline V gene encodes CDR1 SGHRS and CDR2 YFSETQ. The CDR3 sequence is 15 residues long. CDR3 protein: CASSGGTTRWETQYF. The CDR3 nucleotides are TGCGCCAGCAGCGGAGGGACTACTAGATGGGAGACCCAGTACTTC.

V is TRBV5-1 and J is TRBJ1-2, with D possibly matching TRBD1 (6 bases). This CDR3 is built from 14 residues. Trimming pared 3 bases from V and 5 bases from J, leaving 14 bases between. Germline CDR1 SGHRS, CDR2 YFSETQ. This CDR3 reads CASSSTGRGYGYTF. In nucleotides, the CDR3 is TGCGCCAGCAGCTCAACAGGGAGAGGGTATGGCTACACCTTC.

The chain has TRBV6-5 and TRBJ1-2, with 7 nucleotides matching TRBD1. The junction had 6 bases not matched to a gene; V was cut back by 7 bases and J by 1 base. The germline gives CDR1 MNHEY, CDR2 SVGAGI. The CDR3 extends over 14 amino acids. The CDR3 protein is CASTPTGDNYGYTF. The CDR3 DNA reads as TGTGCCAGCACCCCCACAGGGGATAACTATGGCTACACCTTC.

This sequence joins TRBV9 and TRBJ2-3; D is uncertain. The germline gives CDR1 SGDLS, CDR2 YYNGEE. Trimming removed 0 bases at V and 0 bases at J, with 11 bases between. CDR3 length equals 16 residues. The CDR3 DNA reads as TGTGCCAGCAGCGTAGGATCGGGTCCCAGCACAGATACGCAGTATTTT. Protein product: CASSVGSGPSTDTQYF.

V is TRBV24-1 and J is TRBJ2-1; 7 nucleotides agree with TRBD1. CDR3 size: 15 residues. Germline lookup yields CDR1 KGHDR and CDR2 SFDVKD. The V and J ends lost 3 bases and 4 bases, in that order; junction bases with no gene match: 5. Written as DNA, the CDR3 is TGTGCCACCAGTGATCGGGACAGAGTATACAATGAGCAGTTCTTC. It translates to CATSDRDRVYNEQFF.

The table lists this clone with a few counts. This chain joins TRBV28 and TRBJ2-7; 7 bases are a match to TRBD2. The V gene's germline CDR1 is MDHEN and CDR2 SYDVKM. Losses at the gene ends were 7 bases for V and 2 bases for J; bases not matched to a gene: 8. The CDR3 runs 14 residues. Here the CDR3 DNA reads TGTGCCAGCATCGGGGGGTCCCTGGCCTACGAGCAGTACTTC. It yields the protein CASIGGSLAYEQYF.

The J gene is TRBJ1-6, the V gene TRBV19; TRBD1 might be the D (5 bases). V gave up 4 bases and J gave up 9 bases, with 10 bases separating them. This CDR3 comprises 13 residues. Germline CDR1 is LNHDA and CDR2 is SQIVND (reference sequence). The DNA for the CDR3 is TGTGCCAGTAGTACCGGGGACGTTTCACCCCTCCACTTT. Protein: CASSTGDVSPLHF.

The genes are TRBV7-8 and TRBJ1-4, with no clear D. With 4 bases removed from V and 8 bases from J, the gap between germline ends came to 14 bases. Germline V lookup: CDR1 SGHVS, CDR2 FQNEAQ. The CDR3 extends over 14 amino acids. CDR3 protein: CASSSTGRQEKLFF. DNA of the CDR3: TGTGCCAGCAGCTCCACCGGTAGGCAAGAAAAACTGTTTTTT.

The V call is TRBV6-6, the J call TRBJ2-4; 11 bases align to TRBD1. The CDR3 spans 16 residues. The germline gives CDR1 MNHNY, CDR2 SVGAGI (reference sequence). The V segment lost 6 bases and the J segment 3 bases; nucleotides outside the gene matches: 7. The CDR3 sequence: CASSPRGQGGKNIQYF. The CDR3 bases are TGTGCCAGCAGCCCACGGGGACAGGGGGGCAAAAACATTCAGTACTTC.

This clone was counted a single time. The chain couples TRBV7-9 to TRBJ1-5; no definite D call. Germline V gene data show CDR1 as SEHNR and CDR2 as FQNEAQ (reference sequence). Between the trimmed V and J ends, which lost 2 bases and 0 bases, there was a span of 8 bases. The CDR3 sequence is 15 residues long. The CDR3 is CASSLSSGSNQPQHF. In nucleotides, the CDR3 is TGTGCCAGCAGCTTATCCTCCGGTAGCAATCAGCCCCAGCATTTT. The full variable domain, its missing parts supplied by reference TRBV7-9 and TRBJ1-5, is DTGVSQNPRHKITKRGQNVTFRCDPISEHNRLYWYRQTLGQGPEFLTYFQNEAQLEKSRLLSDRFSAERPKGSFSTLEIQRTEQGDSAMYLCASSLSSGSNQPQHFGDGTRLSIL.

The chain combines TRBV7-9 with TRBJ2-3; 12 bases match TRBD2. The V gene end was trimmed by 0 bases and the J gene end by 5 bases; junction bases not matched to a gene: 3. The germline gives CDR1 SEHNR, CDR2 FQNEAQ (reference sequence). The CDR3 runs 16 residues. The CDR3 region has the DNA TGTGCCAGCAGCTTAGCAGCTAGCGGGAGGGGAGATACGCAGTATTTT. Translation: CASSLAASGRGDTQYF.

This clone was observed a single time. The chain joins TRBV12-3 or TRBV12-4 to TRBJ2-1, with 9 nucleotides matching TRBD2. CDR3 length: 11 residues. V was pared by 4 bases and J by 13 bases, with 2 bases of the junction left unmatched. CDR3 sequence reads: CASSSAGGQFF. In DNA, the CDR3 is TGTGCCAGCAGTTCAGCGGGAGGACAGTTCTTC.

The V gene is TRBV10-3, the J gene TRBJ1-5, with 9 positions matching TRBD1. The V gene's germline CDR1 is ENHRY and CDR2 SYGVKD. The J segment lost 6 bases and the V segment lost 4 bases, leaving 4 bases of the junction unmatched. This CDR3 has 14 residues. For the CDR3, the DNA is TGTGCCATCAGTGGGACAGGGGAGGGTCAGCCCCAGCATTTT. Translation: CAISGTGEGQPQHF.

The rearrangement joins TRBV5-4 to TRBJ2-6; maybe TRBD2 (6 bases). Germline values: CDR1 SGHNT, CDR2 YYREEE (reference sequence). There are 17 residues in the CDR3. The V and J ends lost 4 bases and 0 bases respectively, with 14 bases between them. The CDR3: CASSPGGVSSGANVLTF. The CDR3 DNA sequence: TGTGCCAGCAGCCCAGGAGGGGTGAGCTCTGGGGCCAACGTCCTGACTTTC.

This clone was recorded once. J is TRBJ1-1 and V is TRBV11-2, with 9 bases identical to TRBD1. CDR3 length: 16 amino acids. V lost 1 base to trimming and J lost 8 bases; unmatched junction nucleotides: 11. Germline-derived CDR1 and CDR2 are SGHAT and FQNNGV. The CDR3 DNA reads as TGTGCCAGCAGCTTAGGGCCGGGTCGGGACAGGGCAGAAGCTTTCTTT. This encodes CASSLGPGRDRAEAFF.

The chain joins TRBV6-2 or TRBV6-3 to TRBJ2-2; D is perhaps TRBD2 (7 bases). Germline CDR1 MNHEY, CDR2 SVGEGT. V lost 2 bases and J 7 bases, leaving 14 bases between the germline ends. The CDR3 has 15 amino acids. The CDR3 DNA follows: TGTGCCAGCAGTTACCGGGGGGCCGGATACGGGGAGCTGTTTTTT. It codes for CASSYRGAGYGELFF.

This chain connects TRBV18 to TRBJ1-2, with 7 bases lining up with TRBD1. CDR3 size: 15 residues. The germline gives CDR1 KGHSH, CDR2 LQKENI. V shed 3 bases, J shed 4 bases, and the junction held 8 bases outside the gene matches. CDR3: CASSPEGALLYGYTF. The CDR3 DNA reads as TGTGCCAGCTCACCGGAGGGGGCACTTCTCTATGGCTACACCTTC. The complete variable domain, with remaining parts taken from reference TRBV18 and TRBJ1-2, reads NAGVMQNPRHLVRRRGQEARLRCSPMKGHSHVYWYRQLPEEGLKFMVYLQKENIIDESGMPKERFSAEFPKEGPSILRIQQVVRGDSAAYFCASSPEGALLYGYTFGSGTRLTVV.

The rearrangement links TRBV6-1 to TRBJ2-3, with 13 bases matching TRBD2. V lost 4 bases and J lost 2; bases outside the gene matches: 15. The CDR3 spans 20 residues. In germline, CDR1 is MNHNS, CDR2 SASEGT. CDR3 in amino acids: CASSGYRLAGGWEVTDTQYF. Here the CDR3 DNA reads TGTGCCAGCAGTGGCTACAGACTAGCGGGAGGCTGGGAAGTCACAGATACGCAGTATTTT.

The V and J genes are TRBV4-2 and TRBJ2-1; D gene ambiguous. The ends were cut back, 0 bases at V and 5 bases at J, with 11 bases in the middle. The CDR3 has 15 amino acids. Looked up from germline, CDR1 is LGHNA and CDR2 is YNFKEQ. The CDR3 region has the DNA TGTGCCAGCAGCCAAGATAAATTCGGACACAATGAGCAGTTCTTC. Residues: CASSQDKFGHNEQFF.

This chain uses TRBV18 with TRBJ1-5; 7 bases are shared with TRBD1. Trimming removed 6 bases from V and 4 bases from J; junction bases left unmatched: 6. Germline lookup yields CDR1 KGHSH and CDR2 LQKENI. The CDR3 has 14 amino acids. CDR3 sequence: CASSLAQGNQPQHF. CDR3 nucleotides: TGTGCCAGCTCCTTGGCACAGGGGAATCAGCCCCAGCATTTT. Drawing the rest from reference TRBV18 and TRBJ1-5, the complete variable domain is NAGVMQNPRHLVRRRGQEARLRCSPMKGHSHVYWYRQLPEEGLKFMVYLQKENIIDESGMPKERFSAEFPKEGPSILRIQQVVRGDSAAYFCASSLAQGNQPQHFGDGTRLSIL.

The chain links TRBV21-1 to TRBJ2-4; the table's TRBD2 call for D was not verified on the DNA. TRBV21-1 is a pseudogene. The CDR3 runs 15 residues. CDR3: CASSKGAVSKNIQYF. CDR3 sequence (DNA): TGTGCCAGCAGCAAAGGAGCGGTTTCCAAAAACATTCAGTACTTC.

The CDR3 loop reads CAISVPGTSGRGSYNEQFF. The CDR3 nucleotides read TGTGCCATCAGTGTTCCCGGGACTAGCGGGAGGGGCTCCTACAATGAGCAGTTCTTC. The chain carries TRBV10-3 and TRBJ2-1; 16 bases are a match to TRBD2. This CDR3 spans 19 amino acids. V was pared by 4 bases and J by 0 bases, with 6 bases of the junction left unmatched. From germline, CDR1 is ENHRY and CDR2 SYGVKD.